This T cell receptor beta chain came from a study of CD8 T cells in Susac syndrome (dated by TCRdb to about 2019). Notes on the research overall: Repertoire sequencing was used to test whether CD8+ T cell activation and differentiation in Susac syndrome was antigen driven. Here is what the overall study found, with its caveats: The number of individuals in the TCR sequencing and HLA analysis was acknowledged as relatively small.

RNA was extracted using the RNeasy kit, and 0.5 to 1 microgram was reverse transcribed with random hexamers. The immunoSEQ multiplex PCR assay, which covers 54 Vbeta and 13 Jbeta segments, was used to amplify TCR beta CDR3 regions. PCR amplification bias was corrected by using a synthetic template baseline for primer optimization and computational correction. In the authors' own workflow: Only productive sequences were kept, with reads annotated to V, D and J genes according to IMGT and analyzed in immunoSEQ Analyzer. Clonality was calculated as one minus the Shannon entropy normalized by log2 of the number of productive unique sequences. For each patient and control, public and private clones were evaluated within the 100 most prevalent clones. Clones were defined as Susac-specific if absent from the healthy and MS cohorts, from 1052 published viral clones and from other ImmuneACCESS disease sequences. TCRdb passed the public sequencing reads through fastp at Q25 and MiXCR, retaining productive beta sequences. Rows merge per CDR3 protein into single entries with the most common DNA and genes. What appears here as the V and J calls and clone size reflects TCRdb's work, not the paper's. The sample has 190,000 or so distinct CDR3 sequences on record, about 96% of them singletons. The ten largest clones take up 0.093% of the sample.

High-throughput TCR beta sequencing profiled peripheral blood CD8+ and CD4+ T cells from healthy donors, Susac syndrome patients and multiple sclerosis patients. Multiple sclerosis controls were treatment-naive patients with stable or active relapsing-remitting disease fulfilling revised McDonald criteria. Bulk CD8+ and CD4+ T cells were purified magnetically by negative isolation, whereas CD8+ TEMRA cells were enriched by FACS. Blood was collected in EDTA tubes and processed within 24 hours, with PBMCs isolated through density gradient centrifugation. PBMCs intended for TCR sequencing were cryopreserved in liquid nitrogen and thawed later in a water bath at 37 degrees C. The sorted or isolated CD4+, CD8+ and CD8+ TEMRA cells had a purity of 90% or higher. As regards this clonotype: What this receptor recognizes is not known. No clone much larger than this one lies a single base away; base qualities are absent.

Specimen: CD4+ T cells from PBMCs. The sequence was collected from a human donor with multiple sclerosis.

The DNA sequence is as follows: TGTGCCAGCAGCAAGAGAGTTAATGAAAAACTGTTTTTT. Translated, this gives CASSKRVNEKLFF. The chain uses TRBV7-2 and TRBJ1-4, with no confident D gene call. From cysteine to phenylalanine, the CDR3 is 13 amino acids long. The entry retains the CDR3 DNA only, 39 bases that are in frame from base 1. The germline V gene specifies SGHTA as CDR1 and FQGNSA as CDR2. V loses 5 bases of germline sequence and J loses 4 bases, and the interval between the two ends is 8 bases.